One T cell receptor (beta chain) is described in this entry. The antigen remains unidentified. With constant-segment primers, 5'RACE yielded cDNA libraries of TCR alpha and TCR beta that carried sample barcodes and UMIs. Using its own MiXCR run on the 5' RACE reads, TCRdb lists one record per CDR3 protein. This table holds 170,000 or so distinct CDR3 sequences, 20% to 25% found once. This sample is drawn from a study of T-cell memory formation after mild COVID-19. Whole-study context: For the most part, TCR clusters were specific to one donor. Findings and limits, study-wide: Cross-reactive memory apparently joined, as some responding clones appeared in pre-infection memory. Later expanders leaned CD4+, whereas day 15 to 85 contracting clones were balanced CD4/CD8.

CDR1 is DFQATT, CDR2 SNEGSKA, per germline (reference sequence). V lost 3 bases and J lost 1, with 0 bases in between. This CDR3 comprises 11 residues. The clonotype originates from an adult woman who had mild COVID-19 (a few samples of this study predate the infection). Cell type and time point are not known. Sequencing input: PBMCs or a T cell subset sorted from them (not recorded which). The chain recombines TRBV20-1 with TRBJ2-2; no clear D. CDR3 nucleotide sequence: TGCAGTGCTAGGAACACCGGGGAGCTGTTTTTT. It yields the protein CSARNTGELFF.